Following are 18 T cell receptor beta chains from one sample sequenced in a study of OX40 agonist ivuxolimab in advanced cancers. Libraries were prepared by immunoSEQ multiplex PCR; TCRdb keeps only in-frame clonotypes and omits some of them. The repertoire holds more than 15,000 clones, with roughly 86% as singletons. The material sequenced was CD4+ or CD8+ T cells sorted from blood, taken in a trial of the OX40 agonist ivuxolimab. The receptors were sampled from an adult with an advanced solid tumor such as melanoma, head and neck, liver or kidney cancer.

V and J are TRBV5-1 and TRBJ2-2; 10 bases match TRBD2. This CDR3 has 15 residues. V gave up 5 bases and J gave up 2 bases; unmatched junction bases: 3. The germline V gene encodes CDR1 SGHRS and CDR2 YFSETQ. In DNA form, the CDR3 reads TGCGCCAGCAGACGGACTAGCGGTAACACCGGGGAGCTGTTTTTT. It yields the protein CASRRTSGNTGELFF. Looking up the rest from reference TRBV5-1 and TRBJ2-2 gives the full variable domain: KAGVTQTPRYLIKTRGQQVTLSCSPISGHRSVSWYQQTPGQGLQFLFEYFSETQRNKGNFPGRFSGRQFSNSRSEMNVSTLELGDSALYLCASRRTSGNTGELFFGEGSRLTVL.

The J gene is TRBJ2-3, the V gene TRBV28, with TRBD2 matching over 10 bases. Germline CDR1 MDHEN, CDR2 SYDVKM. Trimming cost V 6 bases and J 4 bases; bases outside gene matches: 7. There are 15 residues in the CDR3. CDR3 in amino acids: CASSLGLAHSDTQYF. In DNA, the CDR3 is TGTGCCAGCAGCCTGGGACTAGCGCACTCAGATACGCAGTATTTT.

This clone was detected only once. The chain carries TRBV28 and TRBJ2-3; 7 positions match TRBD2. This CDR3 is 17 amino acids long. CDR1 is MDHEN, CDR2 SYDVKM, per germline. The ends lost 0 bases at V and 3 bases at J; junction bases unmatched: 9. The CDR3 region has the DNA TGTGCCAGCAGTTTATGGGGCGCGGGAGCTGCGACAGATACGCAGTATTTT. Protein: CASSLWGAGAATDTQYF.

V usage is TRBV27 and J usage is TRBJ2-1; TRBD1 might be the D (6 bases). Trimming left V 6 bases short and J 7 bases short, with 13 bases between. Per the germline V gene, CDR1 is MNHEY and CDR2 is SMNVEV (reference sequence). This CDR3 contains 13 residues. The CDR3 loop is CASRQDTGNEQFF. The CDR3 DNA reads TGTGCCAGCAGACAAGATACAGGGAATGAGCAGTTCTTC.

The chain recombines TRBV4-3 with TRBJ2-7; D is unresolved. Trimming shortened V by 4 bases and J by 7 bases, and 17 bases separated the two germline ends. The CDR3 runs 14 residues. Germline V gives CDR1 LGHNA, CDR2 YSLEER. The CDR3 loop reads CASSPGAQGGEQYF. CDR3 nucleotide sequence: TGCGCCAGCAGCCCTGGAGCTCAAGGTGGAGAGCAGTACTTC.

The chain carries TRBV7-8 and TRBJ1-4; D perhaps matches TRBD1 (6 bases). With 7 bases removed from V and 6 bases from J, the gap between germline ends came to 21 bases. Germline assignment: CDR1 SGHVS and CDR2 FQNEAQ. There are 16 residues in the CDR3. CDR3 loop: CASKQGRGERHEKLFF. The CDR3 coding sequence is TGTGCCAGCAAACAGGGTCGGGGGGAACGACATGAAAAACTGTTTTTT.

The chain employs TRBV7-9 and TRBJ2-2, with D perhaps TRBD2 (6 bases). Germline V CDR1 and CDR2: SEHNR, FQNEAQ (reference sequence). This CDR3 is 17 amino acids long. Trimming stripped 1 base from V and 3 bases from J, with 15 bases between. CDR3 sequence: CASSLVGGDWHTGELFF. CDR3 nucleotide sequence: TGTGCCAGCAGCTTAGTGGGCGGGGACTGGCACACCGGGGAGCTGTTTTTT.

The chain is built from TRBV27 and TRBJ2-3; D is undetermined. Germline values: CDR1 MNHEY, CDR2 SMNVEV (reference sequence). The V end lost 3 bases, the J end lost 0 bases, and 10 bases lay between the germline ends. This CDR3 contains 15 residues. CDR3 bases: TGTGCCAGCAGTTTGGACGGACCTAGCACAGATACGCAGTATTTT. Translated: CASSLDGPSTDTQYF.

V usage is TRBV27 and J usage is TRBJ2-1, with TRBD2 matching 10 bases. CDR1 is MNHEY, CDR2 SMNVEV, per germline (reference sequence). This CDR3 has 15 residues. V lost 2 bases to trimming and J lost 9 bases; unmatched junction nucleotides: 7. The CDR3 sequence: CASSLSSSGRVEQFF. CDR3 coding DNA: TGTGCCAGCAGTTTAAGCTCTAGCGGGAGAGTTGAGCAGTTCTTC.

V and J are TRBV19 and TRBJ1-2; 9 bases agree with TRBD1. The CDR3 runs to 17 residues. Unmatched junction bases numbered 13, after V lost 6 bases and J lost 2 bases. The germline gives CDR1 LNHDA, CDR2 SQIVND (reference sequence). The CDR3 bases are TGTGCCAGTAGGTTAACCGGGACAGGGTTCGCCAACTATGGCTACACCTTC. Translating gives CASRLTGTGFANYGYTF.

The V and J genes are TRBV19 and TRBJ2-3, with 9 bases aligning to TRBD1. The J segment lost 5 bases and the V segment lost 8 bases, leaving 8 bases of the junction unmatched. Germline values: CDR1 LNHDA, CDR2 SQIVND (reference sequence). The CDR3 length is 14 residues. As DNA, the CDR3 is TGTGCCAGTTCGGGACAGGGAGTAATAGATACGCAGTATTTT. Amino acid sequence: CASSGQGVIDTQYF.

The chain couples TRBV5-1 to TRBJ2-1; 10 bases agree with TRBD2. V lost 5 bases and J lost 7; bases outside the gene matches: 6. The CDR3 length is 14 residues. CDR1 and CDR2 (germline): SGHRS, YFSETQ. CDR3 sequence: CASRSSGGENEQFF. CDR3 coding DNA: TGCGCCAGCAGATCTAGCGGGGGCGAGAATGAGCAGTTCTTC.

This clone was seen a single time. The genes are TRBV6-5 and TRBJ2-2, with unresolved D. CDR3 length: 11 amino acids. Between the trimmed V and J ends, which lost 6 bases and 6 bases, there was a span of 5 bases. Per the germline V gene, CDR1 is MNHEY and CDR2 is SVGAGI. CDR3 sequence reads: CASSKAGELFF. DNA for the CDR3: TGTGCCAGCAGCAAAGCCGGGGAGCTGTTTTTT.

V gene TRBV5-6 combines with J gene TRBJ2-2; D is unclear. The CDR3 consists of 14 residues. Germline assignment: CDR1 SGHDT and CDR2 YYEEEE. V lost 0 bases and J 3 bases, leaving 6 bases between the germline ends. CDR3 in DNA: TGTGCCAGCAGCTTGGATGGGTACACCGGGGAGCTGTTTTTT. This gives the protein CASSLDGYTGELFF.

The genes are TRBV28 and TRBJ2-5; no firm D call. The assigned J gene may be wrong: the sequence end matches TRBJ2-7 better. Germline CDR1 MDHEN, CDR2 SYDVKM. This CDR3 has 11 amino acids. The CDR3 reads CASSPGREQYF. The DNA of the CDR3 is TGTGCCAGCAGCCCAGGACGCGAGCAGTACTTC.

V and J are TRBV28 and TRBJ1-5; 7 nucleotides match TRBD1. CDR3 length equals 16 residues. Germline assignment: CDR1 MDHEN and CDR2 SYDVKM. V shed 6 bases and J 0 bases; nucleotides not matched to a gene: 8. The CDR3 nucleotides read TGTGCCAGCAGCCTTGACAGGGCTAATAGCAATCAGCCCCAGCATTTT. Its translation is CASSLDRANSNQPQHF.

This clone was observed a handful of times. The V gene is TRBV6-1, the J gene TRBJ2-7; TRBD1 matches 7 bases. The length of the CDR3 is 15 residues. CDR1 and CDR2 from the germline V gene are MNHNS and SASEGT. V dropped 6 bases and J dropped 3; count of bases not matched to a gene: 11. The CDR3 DNA reads as TGTGCCAGCAGAGACTCCCGACAGGGCATCTACGAGCAGTACTTC. This gives the protein CASRDSRQGIYEQYF.

This rearrangement joins TRBV5-3 to TRBJ2-1; 10 nucleotides agree with TRBD2. TRBV5-3 is marked as an open reading frame, function uncertain. V lost 1 base and J lost 6; bases outside the gene matches: 7. The CDR3 is 16 residues long. The CDR3 coding sequence is TGTGCCAGAAGCTTGTGGCTAGCGGGAGAGGGCAATGAGCAGTTCTTC. This encodes CARSLWLAGEGNEQFF.